A single sample is the source of the 29 T cell receptor beta chains below, sequenced in a study of blood T cell repertoires in COVID-19 (dated by TCRdb to about 2020). Library construction relied on the immunoSEQ multiplex PCR assay. TCRdb's version of the immuneACCESS table is confined to in-frame rearrangements and falls short of the full clone set. An unresolved V gene accounts for under half of the shortfall where checked; the remainder is of unknown origin. The sample includes 400,000 to 450,000 clones, with around nine tenths observed a single time. The ten largest clones add up to 0.8% to 0.9% of the sample. The sample taken for sequencing was peripheral blood. All receptors come from a man between 18 and 29 years old with COVID-19, enrolled during active disease.

The V call is TRBV2, the J call TRBJ2-1; 8 nucleotides align to TRBD1. Germline trimming cut 5 bases from V and 4 bases from J; bases unmatched to any gene: 7. The CDR3 is 15 amino acids. Germline loops: CDR1 SNHLY, CDR2 FYNNEI. The DNA of the CDR3 is TGTGCCAGCAGTATTGACAGGGGCTCTTACAATGAGCAGTTCTTC. The encoded protein is CASSIDRGSYNEQFF.

V is TRBV27 and J is TRBJ2-7, with D possibly TRBD2 on 6 matching bases. The CDR3 is made up of 14 amino acids. Germline V gives CDR1 MNHEY, CDR2 SMNVEV (reference sequence). The V and J ends lost 7 bases and 3 bases respectively, with 16 bases between them. CDR3 in DNA: TGTGCCAGCAAGAGGAGGGCCCGGGACTACGAGCAGTACTTC. Its protein is CASKRRARDYEQYF.

V usage is TRBV30 and J usage is TRBJ2-1, with D tentatively TRBD1 (5 bases). The V and J ends lost 1 base and 5 bases respectively, with 9 bases between them. The germline gives CDR1 GTSNPN, CDR2 SVGIG (reference sequence). The CDR3 is 13 amino acids. The CDR3, as DNA: TGTGCCTGGAGTGCAGGGATTAACAATGAGCAGTTCTTC. This codes for CAWSAGINNEQFF.

The chain uses TRBV5-5 and TRBJ1-3, with D maybe TRBD1 (5 bases). V was clipped by 0 bases and J by 5 bases, with 12 bases between them. CDR1 SGHKS and CDR2 YYEKEE come from the germline V gene (reference sequence). CDR3 size: 15 residues. CDR3 nucleotide sequence: TGTGCCAGCAGCTTGGTAGCAGGGCTGAGAAACACCATATATTTT. Protein: CASSLVAGLRNTIYF.

The chain is built from TRBV19 and TRBJ1-1; TRBD1 matches 7 bases. Germline V gene lookup returns CDR1 LNHDA and CDR2 SQIVND (reference sequence). The J segment lost 1 base and the V segment lost 1 base, leaving 6 bases of the junction unmatched. The CDR3 sequence is 16 residues long. In DNA form, the CDR3 reads TGTGCCAGTAGTATAGGCGTCGACAGGGAGAACACTGAAGCTTTCTTT. Amino acid sequence: CASSIGVDRENTEAFF. The whole variable domain, filled in from reference TRBV19 and TRBJ1-1, reads DGGITQSPKYLFRKEGQNVTLSCEQNLNHDAMYWYRQDPGQGLRLIYYSQIVNDFQKGDIAEGYSVSREKKESFPLTVTSAQKNPTAFYLCASSIGVDRENTEAFFGQGTRLTVV.

Written as DNA, the CDR3 is TGTGCCAGCAGTGAAGGCAACAGGGTGGACGAGCAGTACTTC. It translates to CASSEGNRVDEQYF. V usage is TRBV6-1 and J usage is TRBJ2-7; weak D call: TRBD1 (6 bases). The CDR3 loop spans 14 amino acids. Trimming left V 1 base short and J 5 bases short, with 12 bases between. Germline CDR1 reads MNHNS; CDR2 reads SASEGT.

V usage is TRBV6-4 and J usage is TRBJ2-2, with TRBD2 identical over 7 bases. The CDR3 length is 16 residues. The germline CDR1 and CDR2 sequences are MRHNA and SNTAGT. Germline trimming cut 0 bases from V and 5 bases from J; bases unmatched to any gene: 6. The CDR3 DNA follows: TGTGCCAGCAGTGACTCAGGAGCGGGACGGACCGGGGAGCTGTTTTTT. Encoded protein: CASSDSGAGRTGELFF.

The chain carries TRBV7-9 and TRBJ2-3; 9 bases agree with TRBD2. This CDR3 is 13 amino acids long. The V and J ends lost 4 bases and 10 bases, in that order; junction bases with no gene match: 6. The germline CDR1 and CDR2 sequences are SEHNR and FQNEAQ (reference sequence). This CDR3 reads CASSSKGLAAQYF. The CDR3 region has the DNA TGTGCCAGCAGCTCGAAGGGACTAGCTGCGCAGTATTTT.

Only one count was recorded for this clone. The chain joins TRBV5-8 to TRBJ2-7; TRBD2 agrees at 9 bases. J was trimmed by 4 bases and V by 4 bases; bases with no gene match: 15. Germline V gene sequence: CDR1 SGHTS, CDR2 YDEGEE. The CDR3 sequence is 17 residues long. The CDR3 here is CASSPWTGGRASYEQYF. The CDR3 coding sequence is TGTGCCAGCAGCCCGTGGACTGGCGGGAGGGCCTCGTACGAGCAGTACTTC.

The rearrangement uses TRBV5-8 and TRBJ1-1; TRBD1 matches 10 bases. Germline assignment: CDR1 SGHTS and CDR2 YDEGEE. The CDR3 is made up of 16 amino acids. V lost 0 bases to trimming and J lost 10 bases; unmatched junction nucleotides: 12. For the CDR3, the DNA is TGTGCCAGCAGCTTGGGTGTGGCGGGACAGGGGACAAGAGCTTTCTTT. Protein sequence: CASSLGVAGQGTRAFF. Full variable domain (outside the CDR3, taken from reference TRBV5-8 and TRBJ1-1): EAGVTQSPTHLIKTRGQQATLRCSPISGHTSVYWYQQALGLGLQFLLWYDEGEERNRGNFPPRFSGRQFPNYSSELNVNALELEDSALYLCASSLGVAGQGTRAFFGQGTRLTVV.

Comment on this clone: At the DNA level, this CDR3 is encoded by other sequences in the same sample as well. The gene calls are TRBV3-1 (or the pseudogene TRBV3-2) and TRBJ1-6; D is unresolved. The CDR3 is 13 amino acids. Trimming cost V 1 base and J 7 bases, with 5 bases left between them. The germline CDR1 and CDR2 sequences are LGHDT and YNNKEL (reference sequence). The CDR3 DNA reads as TGTGCCAGCAGCCAAGGAGGCAATTCACCCCTCCACTTT. Protein product: CASSQGGNSPLHF.

The chain combines TRBV24-1 with TRBJ2-6; 9 bases line up with TRBD2. The CDR3 has 16 amino acids. The V segment lost 7 bases and the J segment 3 bases; nucleotides outside the gene matches: 6. The germline V gene encodes CDR1 KGHDR and CDR2 SFDVKD. CDR3 region: CATSGAGGDGANVLTF. The CDR3 DNA reads as TGTGCCACCAGCGGGGCGGGAGGGGATGGGGCCAACGTCCTGACTTTC.

The rearrangement links TRBV4-1 to TRBJ1-4; 7 bases are shared with TRBD1. The CDR3 runs to 15 residues. The germline CDR1 and CDR2 sequences are MGHRA and YSYEKL. The ends lost 0 bases at V and 5 bases at J; junction bases unmatched: 3. CDR3 sequence: CASSQDPRGNEKLFF. The CDR3 DNA reads as TGCGCCAGCAGCCAAGATCCCAGGGGGAATGAAAAACTGTTTTTT.

V usage is TRBV12-5 and J usage is TRBJ2-3; D perhaps matches TRBD1 (6 bases). The CDR3 totals 13 residues. Germline-derived CDR1 and CDR2 are LGHNT and FRNRAP. V gave up 5 bases and J gave up 3 bases, with 9 bases separating them. CDR3 coding DNA: TGTGCTAGTGGTCGGGACACTACAGATACGCAGTATTTT. This sequence encodes CASGRDTTDTQYF.

The chain recombines TRBV3-1 (or the pseudogene TRBV3-2) with TRBJ2-7; 10 nucleotides align to TRBD1. Germline V gene lookup returns CDR1 LGHDT and CDR2 YNNKEL (reference sequence). CDR3 size: 14 residues. Trimming removed 3 bases from V and 4 bases from J; junction bases left unmatched: 3. The CDR3 DNA is TGTGCCAGCAGCCATGGGACAGGGGAGTACGAGCAGTACTTC. It specifies CASSHGTGEYEQYF.

The chain is built from TRBV4-1 and TRBJ1-6; no definite D call. The V end was cut by 0 bases, the J end by 6 bases, with 3 bases between. CDR3 length equals 13 residues. The germline CDR1 and CDR2 sequences are MGHRA and YSYEKL. CDR3 sequence (DNA): TGCGCCAGCAGCCAAGATATTAATTCACCCCTCCACTTT. Protein product: CASSQDINSPLHF.

This clone was counted once. The chain uses TRBV18 and TRBJ1-4; 7 bases are a match to TRBD1. Germline CDR1 reads KGHSH; CDR2 reads LQKENI. This CDR3 has 14 residues. J gave up 8 bases and V 1 base, and 4 bases lay outside the gene matches. CDR3 protein: CASSPLGTEEKLFF. In DNA, the CDR3 is TGTGCCAGCTCACCACTGGGGACAGAAGAAAAACTGTTTTTT.

The chain couples TRBV19 to TRBJ2-2; 8 bases line up with TRBD2. This CDR3 spans 17 amino acids. Per germline, CDR1 LNHDA and CDR2 SQIVND (reference sequence). V dropped 6 bases and J dropped 1; count of bases not matched to a gene: 10. The chain's CDR3 is CASSPMRAGGNTGELFF. CDR3 in DNA: TGTGCCAGTAGCCCCATGAGGGCGGGAGGGAACACCGGGGAGCTGTTTTTT.

The gene calls are TRBV10-3 and TRBJ1-1; perhaps TRBD1 as D (6 bases). V was pared by 6 bases and J by 3 bases, with 11 bases between. Germline V gives CDR1 ENHRY, CDR2 SYGVKD. The CDR3 is made up of 13 amino acids. The CDR3 nucleotides are TGTGCCATCAGGGGGGACACAGACACTGAAGCTTTCTTT. It is translated as CAIRGDTDTEAFF.

V gene TRBV5-4 combines with J gene TRBJ2-7; weak D call: TRBD1 (6 bases). The V gene lost 0 bases and the J gene lost 2 bases, with 12 bases spanning the gap. This CDR3 comprises 15 residues. Looked up from germline, CDR1 is SGHNT and CDR2 is YYREEE (reference sequence). The CDR3 sequence is CASSLDRVGTYEQYF. The CDR3 bases are TGTGCCAGCAGCTTGGACAGGGTAGGGACCTACGAGCAGTACTTC.

About this clone itself: This CDR3 is also generated by other DNA sequences in the sample. This chain uses TRBV5-1 with TRBJ1-2; tentative D call: TRBD1 (6 bases). Per the germline V gene, CDR1 is SGHRS and CDR2 is YFSETQ. Trimming removed 1 base at V and 6 bases at J, with 10 bases between. There are 13 residues in the CDR3. The CDR3 region is CASSLSGGDGYTF. In nucleotides, the CDR3 is TGCGCCAGCAGCTTGTCTGGGGGCGATGGCTACACCTTC.

The chain recombines TRBV7-9 with TRBJ2-1; D is possibly TRBD1 (6 bases). The V gene lost 5 bases and the J gene lost 1 base, with 12 bases spanning the gap. This CDR3 spans 15 amino acids. CDR1 is SEHNR, CDR2 FQNEAQ, per germline (reference sequence). This chain's CDR3 is CASSPLGGSYNEQFF. The CDR3 DNA is TGTGCCAGCAGCCCGCTAGGGGGATCCTACAATGAGCAGTTCTTC.

This clone was seen a few times. V usage is TRBV3-1 (or the pseudogene TRBV3-2) and J usage is TRBJ2-1; the match to TRBD2 covers 9 bases. Germline assignment: CDR1 LGHDT and CDR2 YNNKEL (reference sequence). The CDR3 contains 17 residues. The ends lost 4 bases at V and 3 bases at J; junction bases unmatched: 10. The CDR3 loop reads CASSPGLSGRLYNEQFF. CDR3 in DNA: TGTGCCAGCAGCCCCGGACTTAGCGGGAGACTCTACAATGAGCAGTTCTTC.

This clone is classed as medium-sized. The V call is TRBV9, the J call TRBJ2-2; 7 nucleotides line up with TRBD1. This CDR3 region has 16 residues. Germline V lookup: CDR1 SGDLS, CDR2 YYNGEE. V trimming: 4 bases; J trimming: 4 bases; junction bases outside the gene matches: 10. CDR3 residues: CASSTRQGGGTGELFF. As DNA, the CDR3 is TGTGCCAGCAGCACCAGACAGGGTGGAGGCACCGGGGAGCTGTTTTTT. The variable domain in full, completed from reference TRBV9 and TRBJ2-2, reads DSGVTQTPKHLITATGQRVTLRCSPRSGDLSVYWYQQSLDQGLQFLIQYYNGEERAKGNILERFSAQQFPDLHSELNLSSLELGDSALYFCASSTRQGGGTGELFFGEGSRLTVL.

This sequence joins TRBV5-1 and TRBJ2-3; the D gene is possibly TRBD2 (6 bases). The germline CDR1 and CDR2 sequences are SGHRS and YFSETQ. This CDR3 is 15 amino acids long. V shed 5 bases and J shed 0 bases, with 13 bases lying between them. The CDR3 DNA sequence: TGCGCCAGCAGGGAAACGGGACTTAGCACAGATACGCAGTATTTT. Amino acids: CASRETGLSTDTQYF.

V and J are TRBV5-1 and TRBJ2-3; TRBD2 is a possible D gene (5 bases). V lost 0 bases to trimming and J lost 1 base, with 9 bases between them. The CDR3 has 15 residues. The germline CDR1 and CDR2 sequences are SGHRS and YFSETQ. CDR3 in DNA: TGCGCCAGCAGCTTGGGCGGGTCACGCACAGATACGCAGTATTTT. It encodes CASSLGGSRTDTQYF.

The V gene is TRBV5-1, the J gene TRBJ2-4; TRBD2 might be the D (5 bases). From germline, CDR1 is SGHRS and CDR2 YFSETQ. This CDR3 is built from 15 residues. Trimming took 6 bases from V and 0 from J, leaving 13 bases between them. The CDR3: CASKGGGLAKNIQYF. The CDR3 DNA is TGCGCCAGCAAAGGTGGAGGACTAGCCAAAAACATTCAGTACTTC.

This chain links TRBV5-5 with TRBJ2-2; 7 bases are a match to TRBD1. V lost 3 bases to trimming and J lost 4 bases; unmatched junction nucleotides: 3. CDR1 SGHKS and CDR2 YYEKEE come from the germline V gene (reference sequence). The CDR3 spans 14 residues. The CDR3 sequence is CASSSNRGTGELFF. The CDR3 coding sequence is TGTGCCAGCAGCTCTAACAGGGGCACCGGGGAGCTGTTTTTT. Full variable domain (missing parts from reference TRBV5-5 and TRBJ2-2): DAGVTQSPTHLIKTRGQQVTLRCSPISGHKSVSWYQQVLGQGPQFIFQYYEKEERGRGNFPDRFSARQFPNYSSELNVNALLLGDSALYLCASSSNRGTGELFFGEGSRLTVL.

The V gene is TRBV5-1, the J gene TRBJ2-5; tentatively, D is TRBD2 (5 bases). CDR3 size: 15 residues. The V gene's germline CDR1 is SGHRS and CDR2 YFSETQ. Trimming stripped 4 bases from V and 1 base from J, with 14 bases between. CDR3 region: CASSREGSFQETQYF. Here the CDR3 DNA reads TGCGCCAGCAGCCGGGAAGGATCCTTCCAAGAGACCCAGTACTTC. The variable domain in full, with the rest retrieved from reference TRBV5-1 and TRBJ2-5, is KAGVTQTPRYLIKTRGQQVTLSCSPISGHRSVSWYQQTPGQGLQFLFEYFSETQRNKGNFPGRFSGRQFSNSRSEMNVSTLELGDSALYLCASSREGSFQETQYFGPGTRLLVL.